Listed below are T cell receptor beta chains from one sample, sequenced in a study of blood T cell repertoires in COVID-19. Sequencing used immunoSEQ multiplex PCR; TCRdb keeps in-frame clones, though not all of them. Of about 100,000 clones listed, over 75% are singletons. The sample taken for sequencing was peripheral blood. The receptors come from a human donor in a cohort sampled during active COVID-19. Both conserved end residues are part of each CDR3. The D gene is left open where the match is weak. Not every row has a clone size; where given, it reads once, few, many or a size class.

d_gene	v_gene	j_gene	abundance	len	CDR3aa	CDR3nt
TRBD1	TRBV6-6	TRBJ2-3	NA	15	CASRTGYTGTDTQYF	TGTGCCAGCAGGACAGGGTACACGGGGACAGATACGCAGTATTTT
TRBD1	TRBV6-6	TRBJ1-4	NA	15	CASSYMRGRGEKLFF	TGTGCCAGCAGTTACATGAGGGGGCGCGGCGAAAAACTGTTTTTT
NA	TRBV6-6	TRBJ1-5	NA	14	CASSWGPGNQPQHF	TGTGCCAGCAGCTGGGGGCCTGGCAATCAGCCCCAGCATTTT
NA	TRBV11-3	TRBJ1-1	NA	11	CASSLKEEAFF	TGTGCCAGCAGCTTGAAAGAGGAAGCTTTCTTT
TRBD2	TRBV10-3	TRBJ2-7	NA	14	CAISDGRGGYEQYF	TGTGCCATCAGTGATGGACGGGGGGGCTACGAGCAGTACTTC
TRBD1	TRBV19	TRBJ1-5	NA	16	CASSEKGTAVGQPQHF	TGTGCCAGTAGTGAAAAGGGGACAGCGGTAGGTCAGCCCCAGCATTTT
NA	TRBV6-5	TRBJ2-7	NA	13	CASRPGQGYEQYF	TGTGCCAGCAGGCCGGGACAAGGCTACGAGCAGTACTTC
NA	TRBV9	TRBJ2-1	NA	15	CASSASGTPNNEQFF	TGTGCCAGCAGCGCGTCGGGAACCCCGAACAATGAGCAGTTCTTC
TRBD1	TRBV11-2	TRBJ1-1	NA	18	CASSLDDRGPALYTEAFF	TGTGCCAGCAGCTTAGACGACAGGGGACCCGCACTTTACACTGAAGCTTTCTTT
TRBD1	TRBV7-9	TRBJ2-1	NA	13	CASSTQGRNEQFF	TGTGCCAGCAGCACACAGGGGCGCAATGAGCAGTTCTTC
NA	TRBV11-3	TRBJ1-1	many	13	CASSLDRHTEAFF	TGTGCCAGCAGCTTAGATCGTCACACTGAAGCTTTCTTT
NA	TRBV4-3	TRBJ2-6	NA	19	CASSQDHFNTISGANVLTF	TGCGCCAGCAGCCAAGATCATTTTAACACCATTTCTGGGGCCAACGTCCTGACTTTC
NA	TRBV19	TRBJ2-1	NA	13	CASSIARSDEQFF	TGTGCCAGTAGTATAGCTAGGTCCGATGAGCAGTTCTTC
TRBD2	TRBV5-1	TRBJ2-5	NA	16	CASSPSRLAGRETQYF	TGCGCCAGCAGCCCATCTCGTCTAGCGGGGAGGGAGACCCAGTACTTC
TRBD1	TRBV7-2	TRBJ1-1	few	19	CASSFVVFGTGRGNAEAFF	TGTGCCAGCAGCTTTGTGGTCTTTGGGACAGGCAGGGGAAACGCTGAAGCTTTCTTT
TRBD2	TRBV7-2	TRBJ2-1	NA	13	CASSSAGGFEQFF	TGTGCCAGCAGCTCGGCGGGGGGGTTTGAGCAGTTCTTC
TRBD2	TRBV18	TRBJ2-5	NA	15	CASSQLAGGQETQYF	TGTGCCAGCTCACAACTAGCGGGGGGCCAAGAGACCCAGTACTTC
NA	TRBV7-2	TRBJ2-6	NA	15	CASSAGPSGANVLTF	TGTGCCAGCAGCGCGGGACCATCTGGGGCCAACGTCCTGACTTTC
NA	TRBV9	TRBJ1-6	NA	14	CASSPRGGNSPLHF	TGTGCCAGCAGCCCGAGGGGGGGCAATTCACCCCTCCACTTT
TRBD1	TRBV5-4	TRBJ1-2	NA	14	CASSYGQVFLGYTF	TGTGCCAGCAGTTACGGACAGGTCTTTTTAGGCTACACCTTC
TRBD1	TRBV7-9	TRBJ1-1	once	15	CASSYSGTGDTEAFF	TGTGCCAGCAGCTACTCCGGGACAGGGGATACTGAAGCTTTCTTT
TRBD2	TRBV7-2	TRBJ2-1	NA	15	CASSLGSGGAGEQFF	TGTGCCAGCAGCTTGGGTAGCGGGGGGGCCGGTGAGCAGTTCTTC
TRBD2	TRBV20-1	TRBJ2-4	NA	16	CSASSGGPTAKNIQYF	TGCAGTGCTAGTTCGGGGGGGCCTACTGCCAAAAACATTCAGTACTTC
NA	TRBV19	TRBJ1-1	NA	16	CASSRGGRTLNTEAFF	TGTGCCAGTAGTAGGGGGGGACGGACCCTAAACACTGAAGCTTTCTTT
TRBD1	TRBV5-1	TRBJ2-7	NA	16	CASSSVPGQAAYEQYF	TGCGCCAGCAGCTCGGTCCCGGGACAGGCTGCCTACGAGCAGTACTTC
NA	TRBV19	TRBJ2-2	once	13	CASSIGVGGELFF	TGTGCCAGTAGTATAGGAGTCGGCGGGGAGCTGTTTTTT
TRBD2	TRBV5-1	TRBJ2-7	NA	14	CASSSSGGAYEQYF	TGCGCCAGCAGCTCATCCGGGGGGGCTTACGAGCAGTACTTC
NA	TRBV5-1	TRBJ2-1	NA	15	CASSLDSSNYNEQFF	TGCGCCAGCAGCTTGGATTCTAGCAACTACAATGAGCAGTTCTTC
TRBD1	TRBV5-8	TRBJ2-6	NA	17	CASSPGQGAYGANVLTF	TGTGCCAGCAGCCCAGGACAGGGGGCGTATGGGGCCAACGTCCTGACTTTC
NA	TRBV4-3	TRBJ2-3	NA	15	CASSQSGLSTDTQYF	TGCGCCAGCAGCCAATCCGGTCTTAGCACAGATACGCAGTATTTT
TRBD1	TRBV11-2	TRBJ2-7	NA	15	CASSLGGTGRAEQYF	TGTGCCAGCAGCTTAGGAGGGACAGGGAGGGCCGAGCAGTACTTC
NA	TRBV10-3	TRBJ1-1	once	15	CAISTGREMNTEAFF	TGTGCCATCAGTACAGGGAGAGAGATGAACACTGAAGCTTTCTTT
NA	TRBV14	TRBJ1-4	NA	12	CASSVGGEKLFF	TGTGCCAGCAGCGTAGGCGGTGAAAAACTGTTTTTT
NA	TRBV4-3	TRBJ2-2	NA	15	CASSPGRGSTGELFF	TGCGCCAGCAGCCCCGGGCGGGGTAGCACCGGGGAGCTGTTTTTT
NA	TRBV15	TRBJ2-5	NA	13	CATSRAGGETQYF	TGTGCCACCAGCAGAGCTGGGGGGGAGACCCAGTACTTC
TRBD2	TRBV18	TRBJ2-7	NA	14	CASSRTSGDYEQYF	TGTGCCAGCTCTCGGACTAGTGGGGACTACGAGCAGTACTTC
TRBD1	TRBV4-3	TRBJ1-4	NA	15	CASSRLTGGGEKLFF	TGCGCCAGCAGCCGTCTCACAGGGGGCGGGGAAAAACTGTTTTTT
NA	TRBV12-2	TRBJ1-2	NA	18	CASRLEMERRGRGYGYTF	TGTGCAAGTCGCTTAGAGATGGAACGGCGGGGAAGAGGCTATGGCTACACCTTC
NA	TRBV19	TRBJ1-2	NA	12	CASAGQIYGYTF	TGTGCCAGTGCCGGACAGATCTATGGCTACACCTTC
TRBD2	TRBV9	TRBJ2-1	NA	16	CASSVSVRGAYNEQFF	TGTGCCAGCAGCGTAAGTGTCCGGGGGGCCTACAATGAGCAGTTCTTC
NA	TRBV18	TRBJ2-1	NA	12	CASSPRDSEQFF	TGTGCCAGCTCACCGAGAGACAGCGAGCAGTTCTTC
NA	TRBV7-2	TRBJ1-5	NA	15	CASSPGQRSNQPQHF	TGTGCCAGCAGCCCAGGACAGAGAAGCAATCAGCCCCAGCATTTT
TRBD1	TRBV6-5	TRBJ2-3	NA	13	CASLGQGADTQYF	TGTGCCAGCCTGGGACAGGGGGCTGATACGCAGTATTTT
TRBD1	TRBV6-1	TRBJ1-5	NA	14	CASSEGGAYQPQHF	TGTGCCAGCAGCGAAGGGGGCGCGTATCAGCCCCAGCATTTT
NA	TRBV5-1	TRBJ1-1	NA	13	CASSSGQNTEAFF	TGCGCCAGCAGCTCTGGACAGAACACTGAAGCTTTCTTT
NA	TRBV6-1	TRBJ1-5	NA	16	CASSEERTRGNQPQHF	TGTGCCAGCAGTGAAGAGCGGACCCGGGGCAATCAGCCCCAGCATTTT
TRBD1	TRBV4-3	TRBJ1-2	NA	15	CASSQSGTGSCGYTF	TGCGCCAGCAGCCAGTCCGGGACAGGGTCGTGTGGCTACACCTTC
NA	TRBV10-2	TRBJ2-1	NA	16	CASSDYDSSSYNEQFF	TGCGCCAGCAGTGATTACGACAGCAGCTCCTACAATGAGCAGTTCTTC
TRBD1	TRBV11-2	TRBJ2-7	NA	13	CASSLGQPYEQYF	TGTGCCAGCAGCTTGGGACAGCCCTACGAGCAGTACTTC
TRBD1	TRBV9	TRBJ1-2	NA	13	CASSTQTGAGYTF	TGTGCCAGCAGCACCCAGACAGGGGCTGGCTACACCTTC
TRBD1	TRBV19	TRBJ1-5	NA	16	CASSPQPGTGRRPQHF	TGTGCCAGTAGTCCCCAACCCGGGACAGGCCGTCGGCCCCAGCATTTT
TRBD2	TRBV19	TRBJ2-2	NA	11	CAGTRAGELFF	TGTGCCGGGACTAGGGCCGGGGAGCTGTTTTTT
NA	TRBV16	TRBJ1-1	NA	13	CASSQGAYTEAFF	TGTGCCAGCAGCCAAGGGGCGTACACTGAAGCTTTCTTT
NA	TRBV20-1	TRBJ2-1	once	12	CSASGPANEQFF	TGCAGTGCAAGTGGGCCCGCCAATGAGCAGTTCTTC
TRBD1	TRBV6-5	TRBJ2-7	NA	14	CASSRTGKSYEQYF	TGTGCCAGCAGCAGGACAGGGAAATCCTACGAGCAGTACTTC